The T cell receptor beta chain under discussion was sequenced for a study of control samples from healthy donors and cancer patients. This CDR3 has 13 amino acids. Trimming pared 4 bases from V and 5 bases from J, leaving 11 bases between. Germline CDR1 reads MNHEY; CDR2 reads SVGEGT. Sequencing was performed with immunoSEQ multiplex PCR; in TCRdb, only in-frame clones are kept and a portion is missing. The sample holds 90,000 to 100,000 clones, approximately 81% seen once. The sequence was obtained from a woman in her twenties or thirties in good health. The sample was blood. The rearrangement uses TRBV6-2 or TRBV6-3 and TRBJ1-2; tentative D call: TRBD1 (5 bases). The CDR3 region is CASSSTEKYGYTF. CDR3 nucleotide sequence: TGTGCCAGCAGTTCGACAGAAAAGTATGGCTACACCTTC.